This paragraph reports one T cell receptor beta chain. Authors' data handling: Reference gene primer amplification gave estimated nucleated cell counts. This table comes from immunoSEQ multiplex PCR, and its TCRdb copy is limited to in-frame clones, with some not included. That table gives V, J and clone size, and the DNA gave D and trimming. The sample has some 14,000 clones, under 80% seen once. This entry comes from a study of blood T cell repertoires in COVID-19. The overall study: The United States, Italy and Spain were the sources of the acute and convalescent COVID-19 samples. T cells, B-cell-depleted T cells, or PBMCs provided the cDNA or gDNA that served as material.

Germline V lookup: CDR1 SGHAT, CDR2 FQNNGV. V was pared by 8 bases and J by 5 bases, with 21 bases between. The CDR3 extends over 15 amino acids. This TCR was sampled from a woman older than 75 with acute or convalescent COVID-19. The chain links TRBV11-2 to TRBJ2-5, with a possible D match to TRBD2 (6 bases). The sequenced sample was peripheral blood. CDR3 in DNA: TGTGCCAGCTCGAGAGGTGGGGGGAAAGAGGAGACCCAGTACTTC. This translates into CASSRGGGKEETQYF.